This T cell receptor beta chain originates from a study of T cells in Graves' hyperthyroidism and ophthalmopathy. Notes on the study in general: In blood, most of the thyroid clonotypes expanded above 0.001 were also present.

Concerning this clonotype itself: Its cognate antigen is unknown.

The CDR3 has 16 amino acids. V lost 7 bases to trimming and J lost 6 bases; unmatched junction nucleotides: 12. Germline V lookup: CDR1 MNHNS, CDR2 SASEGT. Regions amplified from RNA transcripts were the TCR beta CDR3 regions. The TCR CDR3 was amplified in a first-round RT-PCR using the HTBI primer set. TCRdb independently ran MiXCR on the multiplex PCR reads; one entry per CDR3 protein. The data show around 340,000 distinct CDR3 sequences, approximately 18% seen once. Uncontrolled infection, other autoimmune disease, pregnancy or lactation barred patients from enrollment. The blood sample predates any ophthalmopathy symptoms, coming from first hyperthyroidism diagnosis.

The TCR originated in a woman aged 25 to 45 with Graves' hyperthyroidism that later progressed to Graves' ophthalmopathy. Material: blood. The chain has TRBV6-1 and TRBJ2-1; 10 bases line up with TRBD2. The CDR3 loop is CASTPLAGGEGNEQFF. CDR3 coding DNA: TGTGCCAGCACCCCCTTAGCGGGAGGTGAGGGCAATGAGCAGTTCTTC.